A single sample is the source of the 32 T cell receptor beta chains below, sequenced in a study of Ad26.COV2.S vaccination and SARS-CoV-2 variants (dated by TCRdb to the early 2020s). Library generation was performed with the immunoSEQ multiplex PCR assay. TCRdb retrieved this table from immuneACCESS and kept in-frame rearrangements only. Not all clones are present; in checked studies, unresolved V genes account for under half, and no reason is known for the remainder. In this sample the table shows more than 300,000 clones, approximately 90% of which occur a single time. The ten largest clones capture roughly 5% of the sample. The treatment or condition tag for this specimen amounts to: 15 to 20 received Ad26.COV2.S at low or high dose, single or two shots; five or six received placebo; per-sample allocation not given. For vaccine and placebo recipients, repertoires were sequenced using samples collected on day 63 after the first injection.

The sequencing here drew on peripheral blood, taken in a trial of Ad26.COV2.S vaccine versus placebo. The source of these receptors is a person between 18 and 59 years old who received the Ad26.COV2.S COVID-19 vaccine or a placebo.

The CDR3 nucleotides are TGTGCCTGGATGAAAAGGCAGGGTGCAAACATCCGACAAGAGACCCAGTACTTC. Translated: CAWMKRQGANIRQETQYF. The chain carries TRBV30 and TRBJ2-5; weak D call: TRBD1 (5 bases). The CDR3 sequence is 18 residues long. Trimming took off 4 bases at V and 2 bases at J, with 26 bases between the two ends. From germline, CDR1 is GTSNPN and CDR2 SVGIG (reference sequence). Using reference TRBV30 and TRBJ2-5 for the parts outside the CDR3, the full variable domain is SQTIHQWPATLVQPVGSPLSLECTVEGTSNPNLYWYRQAAGRGLQLLFYSVGIGQISSEVPQNLSASRPQDRQFILSSKKLLLSDSGFYLCAWMKRQGANIRQETQYFGPGTRLLVL.

This sequence joins TRBV5-4 and TRBJ2-3; D is perhaps TRBD1 or TRBD2 (5 bases each). V was cut by 3 bases and J by 14 bases, with 25 bases left in between. The CDR3 totals 15 residues. Per germline, CDR1 SGHNT and CDR2 YYREEE (reference sequence). Here the CDR3 DNA reads TGTGCCAGCAGCTCGGACGGTGCCTGGGGGTACGGTGGGTATTTT. This gives the protein CASSSDGAWGYGGYF. Based on the CDR3 plus reference TRBV5-4 and TRBJ2-3, the full variable domain is ETGVTQSPTHLIKTRGQQVTLRCSSQSGHNTVSWYQQALGQGPQFIFQYYREEENGRGNFPPRFSGLQFPNYSSELNVNALELDDSALYLCASSSDGAWGYGGYFGPGTRLTVL.

This chain uses TRBV19 with TRBJ2-2, with D perhaps given as TRBD1 or TRBD2 (5 bases each). The V end was cut by 2 bases, the J end by 0 bases, with 7 bases between. This CDR3 has 15 residues. The germline V gene has CDR1 LNHDA and CDR2 SQIVND (reference sequence). In nucleotides, the CDR3 is TGTGCCAGTAGTATACAGGGACCGAACACCGGGGAGCTGTTTTTT. Its translation: CASSIQGPNTGELFF.

This clone was detected once. This chain uses TRBV5-4 with TRBJ2-1; TRBD2 aligns across 11 bases. J was trimmed by 0 bases and V by 2 bases; bases with no gene match: 7. CDR1 SGHNT and CDR2 YYREEE come from the germline V gene (reference sequence). CDR3 length: 18 amino acids. The CDR3 protein is CASSFLPSGRPSYNEQFF. CDR3 DNA: TGTGCCAGCAGCTTTCTTCCTAGCGGGAGGCCCTCCTACAATGAGCAGTTCTTC.

The V and J genes are TRBV4-2 and TRBJ1-5; TRBD1 is a possible D gene (6 bases). This CDR3 spans 16 amino acids. CDR1 is LGHNA, CDR2 YNFKEQ, per germline. V lost 6 bases and J 1 base, leaving 16 bases between the germline ends. The CDR3 DNA follows: TGTGCCAGCAGTCCGGTAGGGGGGCTGAGCAATCAGCCCCAGCATTTT. As protein: CASSPVGGLSNQPQHF.

The chain uses TRBV5-5 and TRBJ2-5, with D possibly matching TRBD1 (6 bases). Trimming took off 0 bases at V and 5 bases at J, with 11 bases between the two ends. Germline V CDR1 and CDR2: SGHKS, YYEKEE (reference sequence). The length of the CDR3 is 14 residues. DNA of the CDR3: TGTGCCAGCAGCTTGGCAGGGGTGCTCGAGACCCAGTACTTC. Protein sequence: CASSLAGVLETQYF.

The genes are TRBV12-3 or TRBV12-4 and TRBJ2-2; D gene unclear. The CDR3 length is 12 residues. With 7 bases removed from V and 6 bases from J, the gap between germline ends came to 9 bases. CDR3 protein: CASNRHSGELFF. The CDR3 DNA reads as TGTGCCAGCAATCGACACTCCGGGGAGCTGTTTTTT.

The chain links TRBV19 to TRBJ1-5, with D hard to call. Germline V gives CDR1 LNHDA, CDR2 SQIVND (reference sequence). This CDR3 contains 14 residues. Trimming pared 3 bases from V and 6 bases from J, leaving 12 bases between. The CDR3 DNA reads TGTGCCAGTAGTATCTTGGAGCCAAGTCAGCCCCAGCATTTT. Its translation is CASSILEPSQPQHF.

Points on this clone: The junction and the germline gene differ at one end; a read error may be behind it. The genes are TRBV5-8 and TRBJ2-1; 16 bases match TRBD2. The germline V gene encodes CDR1 SGHTS and CDR2 YDEGEE. The CDR3 covers 15 residues. CDR3 in DNA: TGTGCCAGCAGCGGGTGGGGACTAGCGGGAGGGCCTAGGATCTTC. Translation gives CASSGWGLAGGPRIF.

Here the CDR3 reads CASSPQGSGELFF. The CDR3, as DNA: TGTGCCAGCAGCCCACAGGGGTCCGGGGAGCTGTTTTTT. The genes are TRBV11-2 and TRBJ2-2; 7 bases fit TRBD1. CDR3 length: 13 amino acids. Trimming cost V 5 bases and J 6 bases; bases outside gene matches: 3. Per the germline V gene, CDR1 is SGHAT and CDR2 is FQNNGV.

This sequence joins TRBV7-9 and TRBJ1-2; TRBD1 might be the D (5 bases). V gave up 1 base and J gave up 0 bases, with 12 bases separating them. The CDR3 has 16 residues. The germline CDR1 and CDR2 sequences are SEHNR and FQNEAQ (reference sequence). The DNA of the CDR3 is TGTGCCAGCAGCTTAGAGCAGGGCTCCGCTAACTATGGCTACACCTTC. This encodes CASSLEQGSANYGYTF.

CDR3 in amino acids: CSGKLNTEAFF. The CDR3 DNA reads TGCAGTGGAAAGCTGAACACTGAAGCTTTCTTT. This sequence joins TRBV20-1 and TRBJ1-1; D call uncertain. The V gene lost 7 bases and the J gene lost 0 bases, with 6 bases spanning the gap. Per the germline V gene, CDR1 is DFQATT and CDR2 is SNEGSKA (reference sequence). This CDR3 contains 11 residues.

The chain is built from TRBV11-3 and TRBJ2-3, with 9 bases matching TRBD2. Germline V CDR1 and CDR2: SGHNT, YENEEA. V dropped 1 base and J dropped 1; count of bases not matched to a gene: 6. This CDR3 has 17 residues. CDR3 in DNA: TGTGCCAGCAGCTTAGGGGCGGGGGGGCCCGGCACAGATACGCAGTATTTT. This gives the protein CASSLGAGGPGTDTQYF. Full variable domain (rest looked up from reference TRBV11-3 and TRBJ2-3): EAGVVQSPRYKIIEKKQPVAFWCNPISGHNTLYWYLQNLGQGPELLIRYENEEAVDDSQLPKDRFSAERLKGVDSTLKIQPAELGDSAVYLCASSLGAGGPGTDTQYFGPGTRLTVL.

The chain recombines TRBV10-2 with TRBJ2-2, with 8 bases identical to TRBD2. The CDR3 runs 14 residues. Looked up from germline, CDR1 is WSHSY and CDR2 is SAAADI. Trimming at V came to 8 bases and at J to 6 bases, leaving 8 bases not matched to a gene. This chain's CDR3 is CASAQAGVAGELFF. The CDR3 DNA reads TGCGCCAGCGCCCAAGCGGGAGTTGCCGGGGAGCTGTTTTTT.

The chain is built from TRBV5-1 and TRBJ2-3; D gene unclear. Germline V gene lookup returns CDR1 SGHRS and CDR2 YFSETQ. V lost 4 bases and J 1 base, leaving 4 bases between the germline ends. The CDR3 spans 12 residues. DNA of the CDR3: TGCGCCAGCAGCAGAGGCACAGATACGCAGTATTTT. It yields the protein CASSRGTDTQYF.

V usage is TRBV28 and J usage is TRBJ2-7; no clear D gene. The CDR3 is 12 residues long. CDR1 and CDR2 from the germline V gene are MDHEN and SYDVKM. Trimming removed 5 bases from V and 5 bases from J, with 10 bases in between. The chain's CDR3 is CASSTPRDEQYF. DNA for the CDR3: TGTGCCAGCAGTACCCCACGGGACGAGCAGTACTTC.

On this clone itself: In the same sample, other DNA sequences code for this CDR3. The chain has TRBV5-1 and TRBJ2-7; TRBD2 matches 13 bases. The V and J ends lost 3 bases and 0 bases, in that order; junction bases with no gene match: 0. Germline-derived CDR1 and CDR2 are SGHRS and YFSETQ. CDR3 length equals 15 residues. The CDR3 is CASSWTSGSSYEQYF. CDR3 coding DNA: TGCGCCAGCAGCTGGACTAGCGGGAGCTCCTACGAGCAGTACTTC.

The count of this clone is one. The chain joins TRBV29-1 to TRBJ1-2; D not resolved. Per the germline V gene, CDR1 is SQVTM and CDR2 is ANQGSEA. The CDR3 spans 11 residues. V dropped 0 bases and J dropped 6 bases, with 5 bases sitting between them. The CDR3 DNA follows: TGCAGCGTTGAAGATCTTGATGGCTACACCTTC. Translating it yields CSVEDLDGYTF.

This chain uses TRBV24-1 with TRBJ2-1; 7 nucleotides match TRBD1. Germline CDR1 KGHDR, CDR2 SFDVKD. The CDR3 has 18 residues. With V trimmed by 2 bases and J by 0 bases, 9 bases remained unmatched. Here the CDR3 reads CATSDWDRYTSSYNEQFF. The DNA for the CDR3 is TGTGCCACCAGTGATTGGGACAGATATACGAGCTCCTACAATGAGCAGTTCTTC.

The sample holds one count of this clone. V usage is TRBV2 and J usage is TRBJ1-2, with D perhaps matching TRBD1 (5 bases). The germline V gene has CDR1 SNHLY and CDR2 FYNNEI. With 6 bases removed from V and 5 bases from J, the gap between germline ends came to 16 bases. CDR3 length: 14 residues. The CDR3 coding sequence is TGTGCCAGCAGCCAAGGGGCACAAGGTTATGGCTACACCTTC. Encoded protein: CASSQGAQGYGYTF.

This rearrangement joins TRBV14 to TRBJ2-1; possibly TRBD2 for D (5 bases). CDR3 length: 18 amino acids. Germline lookup yields CDR1 SGHDN and CDR2 FVKESK. The V end lost 4 bases, the J end lost 0 bases, and 19 bases lay between the germline ends. DNA of the CDR3: TGTGCCAGCAGCCCCTCTACGGGCCCCCGGGGCTCCTACAATGAGCAGTTCTTC. Protein: CASSPSTGPRGSYNEQFF. Complete variable domain (other parts from reference TRBV14 and TRBJ2-1): EAGVTQFPSHSVIEKGQTVTLRCDPISGHDNLYWYRRVMGKEIKFLLHFVKESKQDESGMPNNRFLAERTGGTYSTLKVQPAELEDSGVYFCASSPSTGPRGSYNEQFFGPGTRLTVL.

The chain recombines TRBV18 with TRBJ2-7; D is undetermined. The germline V gene has CDR1 KGHSH and CDR2 LQKENI. The ends were cut back, 0 bases at V and 2 bases at J, with 5 bases in the middle. The CDR3 runs to 13 residues. The CDR3 loop is CASSPPNPYEQYF. The CDR3 region has the DNA TGTGCCAGCTCACCACCGAACCCCTACGAGCAGTACTTC. The entire variable domain, with the rest obtained from reference TRBV18 and TRBJ2-7, is as follows: NAGVMQNPRHLVRRRGQEARLRCSPMKGHSHVYWYRQLPEEGLKFMVYLQKENIIDESGMPKERFSAEFPKEGPSILRIQQVVRGDSAAYFCASSPPNPYEQYFGPGTRLTVT.

The CDR3 loop is CSASKLAGPEQYF. In DNA form, the CDR3 reads TGCAGTGCTAGTAAACTAGCGGGACCCGAGCAGTACTTC. This chain joins TRBV20-1 and TRBJ2-7; 10 nucleotides align to TRBD2. Per the germline V gene, CDR1 is DFQATT and CDR2 is SNEGSKA (reference sequence). J lost 6 bases, V lost 3 bases, and 5 bases had no gene match. The CDR3 is made up of 13 amino acids.

The V gene is TRBV2, the J gene TRBJ2-7; D perhaps matches TRBD2 (6 bases). Germline CDR1 reads SNHLY; CDR2 reads FYNNEI. V lost 6 bases, J lost 2 bases, and 14 bases lay in between. This CDR3 is 14 amino acids long. CDR3 DNA sequence: TGTGCCAGCAGGGGGAGGACCTGGCCCTACGAGCAGTACTTC. Translation: CASRGRTWPYEQYF.

CDR3 bases: TGTGCCAGCAGGGAGAATTCCATGAACACTGAAGCTTTCTTT. Translated: CASRENSMNTEAFF. This chain joins TRBV2 and TRBJ1-1; D gene uncertain. V was trimmed by 6 bases and J by 0 bases, leaving 11 bases between them. This CDR3 is built from 14 residues. The V gene's germline CDR1 is SNHLY and CDR2 FYNNEI.

V gene TRBV7-9 combines with J gene TRBJ2-7; the match to TRBD1 covers 12 bases. Germline CDR1 reads SEHNR; CDR2 reads FQNEAQ (reference sequence). J gave up 6 bases and V 4 bases, and 4 bases lay outside the gene matches. The CDR3 runs 14 residues. The CDR3 coding sequence is TGTGCCAGCAGCTCCGGGACAGGGGGCGCCGAGCAGTACTTC. Its translation is CASSSGTGGAEQYF.

The V and J genes are TRBV4-2 and TRBJ1-5; perhaps TRBD1 as D (6 bases). Germline CDR1 and CDR2: LGHNA and YNFKEQ. The CDR3 covers 13 residues. Trimming took off 4 bases at V and 8 bases at J, with 12 bases between the two ends. In DNA form, the CDR3 reads TGTGCCAGCAGCCCTGGGGGGGGCAAGCCCCAGCATTTT. Protein sequence: CASSPGGGKPQHF.

The CDR3 protein is CASSPTGADTEAFF. The CDR3 region has the DNA TGTGCCAGCAGCCCGACAGGGGCCGACACTGAAGCTTTCTTT. The chain links TRBV3-1 (or the pseudogene TRBV3-2) to TRBJ1-1; 8 bases agree with TRBD1. V lost 4 bases and J lost 3; bases outside the gene matches: 4. Germline V gene sequence: CDR1 LGHDT, CDR2 YNNKEL (reference sequence). The CDR3 runs 14 residues.

In its sample, this clone was seen once. J is TRBJ2-7 and V is TRBV13; D unclear. V lost 0 bases to trimming and J lost 0 bases, with 9 bases between them. Germline values: CDR1 PRHDT, CDR2 FYEKMQ (reference sequence). The CDR3 extends over 15 amino acids. CDR3 residues: CASSLGTTSSYEQYF. In nucleotides, the CDR3 is TGTGCCAGCAGCTTAGGTACCACCAGCTCCTACGAGCAGTACTTC. The whole variable domain, remainder taken from reference TRBV13 and TRBJ2-7, is AAGVIQSPRHLIKEKRETATLKCYPIPRHDTVYWYQQGPGQDPQFLISFYEKMQSDKGSIPDRFSAQQFSDYHSELNMSSLELGDSALYFCASSLGTTSSYEQYFGPGTRLTVT.

The rearrangement uses TRBV5-1 and TRBJ1-5; 9 bases are shared with TRBD1. The CDR3 has 14 amino acids. The V and J ends lost 4 bases and 6 bases, in that order; junction bases with no gene match: 5. CDR1 is SGHRS, CDR2 YFSETQ, per germline. CDR3 DNA: TGCGCCAGCAGCACGACAGGGGGAGGTCAGCCCCAGCATTTT. This gives the protein CASSTTGGGQPQHF.

The chain carries TRBV6-2 or TRBV6-3 and TRBJ2-7; D ambiguous. CDR3 length: 14 amino acids. CDR1 MNHEY and CDR2 SVGEGT come from the germline V gene. V was clipped by 0 bases and J by 5 bases, with 11 bases between them. The CDR3 reads CASSYSSRSDEQYF. CDR3 DNA sequence: TGTGCCAGCAGTTACTCTAGCCGGAGCGACGAGCAGTACTTC.

The chain combines TRBV5-4 with TRBJ1-3; TRBD1 is a possible D gene (6 bases). The ends were cut back, 1 base at V and 2 bases at J, with 10 bases in the middle. This CDR3 contains 15 residues. Germline CDR1 and CDR2: SGHNT and YYREEE (reference sequence). The CDR3 here is CASSLNGGPGNTIYF. The CDR3 DNA reads TGTGCCAGCAGCTTGAATGGGGGCCCTGGAAACACCATATATTTT.